The entry that follows covers one T cell receptor beta chain sequence. This entry comes from a study of shared clonotypes between healthy human individuals. Clones were read by immunoSEQ multiplex PCR, and TCRdb kept only the in-frame ones, dropping some. The sample lists roughly 1.5 million clones, 95% to 99% seen once, with about 0.45% in the top ten. Losses at the gene ends were 6 bases for V and 8 bases for J; bases not matched to a gene: 12. In germline, CDR1 is MNHNS, CDR2 SASEGT. CDR3 length: 15 residues. Sequencing was performed on naive CD4+ T cells sorted from blood. The subset: CD45RA+ positively selected. The chain joins TRBV6-1 to TRBJ2-2; 7 bases line up with TRBD1. The clonotype was recovered from a young man in good health. CDR3 in amino acids: CASRGTDLPRGELFF. CDR3 DNA sequence: TGTGCCAGCAGAGGGACAGACCTCCCTCGAGGGGAGCTGTTTTTT.